Reported below is one T cell receptor beta chain. TCRdb's table, derived via immunoSEQ multiplex PCR, lists solely in-frame clones and lacks some. The sample comprises tens of thousands of clones, 93% of which are singletons, and about 1.7% rests with the top ten. Looked up from germline, CDR1 is SGHRS and CDR2 is YFSETQ. Unmatched junction bases numbered 13, after V lost 0 bases and J lost 4 bases. The CDR3 is 20 residues long. The data stem from a study of T cell changes during pregnancy in multiple sclerosis. Specimen: peripheral blood, collected after pregnancy. The chain is built from TRBV5-1 and TRBJ2-1; TRBD2 matches at 13 bases. The sequence was collected from a female donor with multiple sclerosis, enrolled in a pregnancy study. CDR3 in amino acids: CASSLAPGLAGPGVYNEQFF. The DNA of the CDR3 is TGCGCCAGCAGCTTGGCCCCGGGACTAGCGGGACCGGGGGTTTACAATGAGCAGTTCTTC.